The 4 T cell receptor beta chains presented below share a single source sample, sequenced in a study of shared T cell receptors in the human thymus. Data came from immunoSEQ multiplex PCR; TCRdb stores just in-frame clones and leaves some out. The sample shows 600,000 to 900,000 clones, roughly 85% of them seen only once. This sample was also put to use in a study of human thymus T cells.

The specimen was thymocytes. Source of these receptors: a girl under three years old with a congenital heart defect.

The chain is built from TRBV10-3 and TRBJ2-1, with TRBD2 matching over 10 bases. The CDR3 runs to 15 residues. Germline CDR1 and CDR2: ENHRY and SYGVKD. The trim removed 10 bases at V and 7 bases at J, leaving 13 bases unmatched. The CDR3 DNA sequence: TGTGCCACCAAAAGGGCAAGCGGGGGGGCAAATGAGCAGTTCTTC. As protein: CATKRASGGANEQFF.

The J gene is TRBJ2-7, the V gene TRBV9; D not certain. Germline V gene lookup returns CDR1 SGDLS and CDR2 YYNGEE. The CDR3 totals 14 residues. Trimming removed 0 bases from V and 6 bases from J, with 13 bases in between. CDR3: CASSVGQKPSEQYF. As DNA, the CDR3 is TGTGCCAGCAGCGTAGGCCAAAAACCCAGCGAGCAGTACTTC.

V usage is TRBV5-1 and J usage is TRBJ1-3, with 10 bases that match TRBD1. The CDR3 contains 15 residues. With 4 bases clipped from V and 1 base from J, the junction kept 2 bases outside the gene matches. Germline V gene lookup returns CDR1 SGHRS and CDR2 YFSETQ. CDR3 in DNA: TGCGCCAGCAGCCGGGACAGGGGATCTGGAAACACCATATATTTT. Amino acids: CASSRDRGSGNTIYF. Drawing the rest from reference TRBV5-1 and TRBJ1-3, the complete variable domain is KAGVTQTPRYLIKTRGQQVTLSCSPISGHRSVSWYQQTPGQGLQFLFEYFSETQRNKGNFPGRFSGRQFSNSRSEMNVSTLELGDSALYLCASSRDRGSGNTIYFGEGSWLTVV.

This clone was seen a single time. This rearrangement joins TRBV5-4 to TRBJ2-1; 7 nucleotides match TRBD2. The CDR3 is 16 residues long. Germline trimming cut 4 bases from V and 0 bases from J; bases unmatched to any gene: 7. Germline V gene data show CDR1 as SGHNT and CDR2 as YYREEE (reference sequence). This CDR3 is CASSTKTSLSYNEQFF. CDR3 coding DNA: TGTGCCAGCAGCACCAAGACTAGCCTCTCCTACAATGAGCAGTTCTTC.